The rows below give T cell receptor beta chains drawn from one sample of a study of control samples from healthy donors and cancer patients. The method was immunoSEQ multiplex PCR; TCRdb's version includes in-frame clones alone and lacks a portion of them. The profile shows around 130,000 clones, 75% to 95% of them singletons. The sequenced material came from blood. These receptor sequences come from a man aged 18 to 30 in good health. Each CDR3 is given with its conserved first and last residue.

v_call,j_call,cdr3_aa
TRBV5-1,TRBJ2-3,CASSLNDGTPANTQYF
TRBV20-1,TRBJ1-1,CSASPGAVNTEAFF
TRBV6-5,TRBJ2-7,CASRDRNSYEQYF
TRBV14,TRBJ1-2,CASSRNYRGVAGYTF
TRBV7-8,TRBJ1-5,CASSTQGSENQPQHF
TRBV5-4,TRBJ2-1,CASSPANPGGPYNEQFF
TRBV4-1,TRBJ1-4,CASKEGNREKLFF
TRBV5-1,TRBJ1-4,CASSQGHPNEKLFF
TRBV27,TRBJ1-1,CASRSTGGNTEAFF
TRBV5-4,TRBJ1-5,CASIKGGTGGAGNQPQHF
TRBV27,TRBJ2-3,CASSQGSPDTQYF
TRBV5-4,TRBJ2-7,CASSLDPDRVGEQYF
TRBV9,TRBJ1-5,CASSAGQGHNQPQHF
TRBV7-2,TRBJ1-2,CASSVGLGGYTF
TRBV18,TRBJ2-7,CASSPRDSYEQYF
TRBV5-1,TRBJ1-6,CASSLASRGGSPLHF
TRBV6-5,TRBJ2-7,CASSTHGTVRYEQYF
TRBV4-2,TRBJ2-7,CASSQDPTGAYEQYF
TRBV27,TRBJ1-1,CASRPSGQGGEAFF
TRBV29-1,TRBJ1-2,CSVEDRRGNYGYTF
TRBV24-1,TRBJ2-7,CATSDPRTGRVRNEQYF
TRBV5-1,TRBJ2-7,CASRRDDLSYEQYF
TRBV7-9,TRBJ1-3,CASSLIQGTGNTIYF
TRBV7-2,TRBJ1-2,CASSLRGRFGYTF
TRBV6-5,TRBJ2-1,CASSRGSYNEQFF
TRBV6-5,TRBJ1-5,CASSPGDVSNQPQHF
TRBV5-1,TRBJ1-5,CASSEDGYSNQPQHF
TRBV2,TRBJ1-4,CASRHRVLRTNEKLFF
TRBV27,TRBJ1-5,CASRGTTYSNQPQHF